The present entry profiles one T cell receptor (beta chain) with its context. The antigen remains unidentified. The study ran the assay at deep level. The repertoire was sequenced with immunoSEQ multiplex PCR; TCRdb's copy has only in-frame clones and lacks some. Altogether more than 2 million clones are present, 95% being singletons, with the ten largest covering 0.13%. The sample comes from a study of shared clonotypes between healthy human individuals. Unmatched junction bases numbered 8, after V lost 1 base and J lost 7 bases. The CDR3 extends over 16 amino acids. CDR1 SGHAT and CDR2 FQNNGV come from the germline V gene. The study, taken as a whole, reports: As a rule, naive subsets had a larger estimated richness than memory subsets. Donor scarcity curtailed the genetic and exposure-history diversity represented herein.

The TCR sequence derives from a man between 18 and 35 years old in good health. The V call is TRBV11-2, the J call TRBJ2-1, with 9 bases aligning to TRBD2. Sequences were obtained from naive CD4+ T cells sorted from blood. The subset: CD45RA+ positively selected. CDR3 bases: TGTGCCAGCAGCTTAGTAGCGGGACTAGCAAATAATGAGCAGTTCTTC. This translates into CASSLVAGLANNEQFF.